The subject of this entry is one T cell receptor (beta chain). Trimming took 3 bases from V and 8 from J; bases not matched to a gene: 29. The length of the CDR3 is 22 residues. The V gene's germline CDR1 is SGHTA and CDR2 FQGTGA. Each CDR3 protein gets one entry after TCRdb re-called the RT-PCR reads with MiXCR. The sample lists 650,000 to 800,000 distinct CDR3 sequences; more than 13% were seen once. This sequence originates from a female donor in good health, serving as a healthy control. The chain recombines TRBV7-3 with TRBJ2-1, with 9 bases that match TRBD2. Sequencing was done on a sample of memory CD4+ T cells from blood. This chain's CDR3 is CASSFDRPRAGGGPNLRDEQFF. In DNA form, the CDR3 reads TGTGCCAGCAGCTTTGATAGGCCTAGGGCGGGAGGGGGTCCCAACCTACGTGATGAGCAGTTCTTC.